Included here is one T cell receptor beta chain sequence, with context. Its antigen remains unknown. The PCR ran on 60 Vbeta and 13 Jbeta primers. Data came from immunoSEQ multiplex PCR; TCRdb stores just in-frame clones and leaves some out. The data contain approximately 150,000 clones, just under 80% of them seen just once; the ten biggest clones take up approximately 1.6%. The sample comes from a study of cytomegalovirus exposure and HLA in healthy donors. Regarding the study as a whole: Usually a TCR sequence was rare, but some public TCRs were found in many donors. Sequencing depth roughly uniform across donors was assumed in presence/absence analyses.

Trimming removed 2 bases at V and 5 bases at J, with 10 bases between. The germline CDR1 and CDR2 sequences are SGHRS and YFSETQ. This CDR3 is built from 13 residues. The donors gave bone marrow, and they were healthy. The sequenced sample was PBMCs. The receptor was isolated from a woman under 30 in good health and CMV-seronegative. This chain uses TRBV5-1 with TRBJ2-5; weak D call: TRBD2 (5 bases). The CDR3 DNA reads as TGCGCCAGCAGCTTCCGGGAAGTGGAGACCCAGTACTTC. It yields the protein CASSFREVETQYF. Drawing the rest from reference TRBV5-1 and TRBJ2-5, the complete variable domain is KAGVTQTPRYLIKTRGQQVTLSCSPISGHRSVSWYQQTPGQGLQFLFEYFSETQRNKGNFPGRFSGRQFSNSRSEMNVSTLELGDSALYLCASSFREVETQYFGPGTRLLVL.